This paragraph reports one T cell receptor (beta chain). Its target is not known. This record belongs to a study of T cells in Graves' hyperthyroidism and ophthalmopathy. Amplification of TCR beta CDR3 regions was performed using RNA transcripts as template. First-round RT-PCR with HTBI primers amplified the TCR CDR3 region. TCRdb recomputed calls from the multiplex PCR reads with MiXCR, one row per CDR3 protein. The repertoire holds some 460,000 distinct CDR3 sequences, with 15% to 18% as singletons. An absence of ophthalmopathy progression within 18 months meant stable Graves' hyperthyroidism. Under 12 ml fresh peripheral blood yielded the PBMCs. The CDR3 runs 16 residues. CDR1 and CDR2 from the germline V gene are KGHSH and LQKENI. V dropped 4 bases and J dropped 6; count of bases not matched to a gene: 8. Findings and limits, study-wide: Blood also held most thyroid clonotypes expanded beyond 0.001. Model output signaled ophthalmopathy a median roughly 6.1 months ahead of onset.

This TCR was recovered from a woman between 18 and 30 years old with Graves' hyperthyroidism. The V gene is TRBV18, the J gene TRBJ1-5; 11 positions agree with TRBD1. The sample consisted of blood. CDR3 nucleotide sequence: TGTGCCAGCTCACAAGGGGACAGGGGGTTCGGTCAGCCCCAGCATTTT. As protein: CASSQGDRGFGQPQHF. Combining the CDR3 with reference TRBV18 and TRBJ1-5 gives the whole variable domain NAGVMQNPRHLVRRRGQEARLRCSPMKGHSHVYWYRQLPEEGLKFMVYLQKENIIDESGMPKERFSAEFPKEGPSILRIQQVVRGDSAAYFCASSQGDRGFGQPQHFGDGTRLSIL.